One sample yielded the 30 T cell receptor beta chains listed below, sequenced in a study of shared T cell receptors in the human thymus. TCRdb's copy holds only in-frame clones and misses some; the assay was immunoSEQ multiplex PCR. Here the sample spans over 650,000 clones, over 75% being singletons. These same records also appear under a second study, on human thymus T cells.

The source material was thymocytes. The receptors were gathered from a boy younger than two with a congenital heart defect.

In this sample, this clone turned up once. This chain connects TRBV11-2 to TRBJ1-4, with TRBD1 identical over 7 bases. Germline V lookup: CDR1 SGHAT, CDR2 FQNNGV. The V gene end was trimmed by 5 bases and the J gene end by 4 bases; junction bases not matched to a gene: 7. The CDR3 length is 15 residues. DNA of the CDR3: TGTGCCAGCAGCCATCGGACAGGTGGTAATGAAAAACTGTTTTTT. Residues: CASSHRTGGNEKLFF.

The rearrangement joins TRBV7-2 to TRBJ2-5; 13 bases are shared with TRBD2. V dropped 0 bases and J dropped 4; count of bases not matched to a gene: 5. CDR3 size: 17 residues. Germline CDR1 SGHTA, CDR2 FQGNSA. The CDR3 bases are TGTGCCAGCAGCTTAGCGCGACTAGCGGGAGGCCTAGAGACCCAGTACTTC. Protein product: CASSLARLAGGLETQYF.

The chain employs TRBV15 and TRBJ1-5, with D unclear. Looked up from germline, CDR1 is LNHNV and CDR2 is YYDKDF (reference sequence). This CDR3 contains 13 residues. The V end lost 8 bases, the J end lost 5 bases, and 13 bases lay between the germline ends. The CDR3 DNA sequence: TGTGCCACCCAAAGTAAGCGAGATCAGCCCCAGCATTTT. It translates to CATQSKRDQPQHF.

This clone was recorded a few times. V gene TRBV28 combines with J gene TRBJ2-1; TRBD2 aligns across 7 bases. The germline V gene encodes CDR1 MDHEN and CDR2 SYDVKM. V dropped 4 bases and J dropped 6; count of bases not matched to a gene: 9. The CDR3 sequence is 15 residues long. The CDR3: CASSSYGGGRNEQFF. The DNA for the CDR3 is TGTGCCAGCAGTTCGTATGGGGGAGGGCGCAATGAGCAGTTCTTC.

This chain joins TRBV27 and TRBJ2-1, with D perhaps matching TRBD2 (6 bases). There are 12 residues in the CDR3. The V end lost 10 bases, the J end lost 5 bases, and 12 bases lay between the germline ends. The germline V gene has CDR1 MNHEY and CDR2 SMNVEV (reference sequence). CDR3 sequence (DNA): TGTGCCACCGCGGGACCGAACAATGAGCAGTTCTTC. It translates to CATAGPNNEQFF.

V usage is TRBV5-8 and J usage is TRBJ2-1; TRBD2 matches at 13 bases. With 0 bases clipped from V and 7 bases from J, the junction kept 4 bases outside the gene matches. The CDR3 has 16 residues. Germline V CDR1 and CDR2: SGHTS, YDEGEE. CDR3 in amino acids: CASSLGRTSGRNEQFF. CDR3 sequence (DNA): TGTGCCAGCAGCTTGGGGAGGACTAGCGGGAGAAATGAGCAGTTCTTC.

The CDR3 here is CASSHVEQETQYF. CDR3 DNA sequence: TGTGCCAGCAGCCACGTGGAGCAAGAGACCCAGTACTTC. The rearrangement uses TRBV14 and TRBJ2-5; D gene unclear. V was trimmed by 3 bases and J by 2 bases, leaving 7 bases between them. CDR1 SGHDN and CDR2 FVKESK come from the germline V gene. The CDR3 totals 13 residues.

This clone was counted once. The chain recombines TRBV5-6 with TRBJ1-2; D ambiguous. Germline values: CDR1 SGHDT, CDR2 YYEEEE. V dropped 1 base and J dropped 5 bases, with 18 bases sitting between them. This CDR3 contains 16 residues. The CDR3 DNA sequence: TGTGCCAGCAGCTTGCGCATGTCTTCGCCTATATATGGCTACACCTTC. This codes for CASSLRMSSPIYGYTF.

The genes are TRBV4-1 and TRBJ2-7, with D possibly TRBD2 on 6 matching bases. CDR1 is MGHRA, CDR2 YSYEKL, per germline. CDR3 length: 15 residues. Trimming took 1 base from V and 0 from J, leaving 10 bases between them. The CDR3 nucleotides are TGCGCCAGCAGCCAAGGGCCAGCGGGCTCCTACGAGCAGTACTTC. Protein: CASSQGPAGSYEQYF.

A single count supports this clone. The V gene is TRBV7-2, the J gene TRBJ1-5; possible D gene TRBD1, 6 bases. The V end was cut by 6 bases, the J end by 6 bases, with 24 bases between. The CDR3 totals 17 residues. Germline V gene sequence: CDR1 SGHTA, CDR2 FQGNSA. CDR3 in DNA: TGTGCCAGCAGTACGGGCCCAGGGGATGGATCCCTTCAGCCCCAGCATTTT. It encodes CASSTGPGDGSLQPQHF.

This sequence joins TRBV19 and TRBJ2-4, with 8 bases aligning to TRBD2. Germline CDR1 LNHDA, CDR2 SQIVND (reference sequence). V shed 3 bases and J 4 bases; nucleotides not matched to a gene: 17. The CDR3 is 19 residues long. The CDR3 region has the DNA TGTGCCAGTAGTATTCTAACTATAGCGGGGCGTACTCGAAAAAACATTCAGTACTTC. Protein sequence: CASSILTIAGRTRKNIQYF.

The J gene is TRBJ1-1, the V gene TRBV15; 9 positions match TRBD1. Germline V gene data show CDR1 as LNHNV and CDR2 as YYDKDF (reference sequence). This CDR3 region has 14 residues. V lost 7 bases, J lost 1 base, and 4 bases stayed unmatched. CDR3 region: CATTPGQGNTEAFF. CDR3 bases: TGTGCCACCACACCGGGACAGGGGAACACTGAAGCTTTCTTT.

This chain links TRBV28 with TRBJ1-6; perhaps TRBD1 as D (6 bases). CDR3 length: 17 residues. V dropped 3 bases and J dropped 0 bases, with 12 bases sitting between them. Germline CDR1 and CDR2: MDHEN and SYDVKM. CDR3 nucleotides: TGTGCCAGCAGTTTGTCCCCAGGGGACTCCTATAATTCACCCCTCCACTTT. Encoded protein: CASSLSPGDSYNSPLHF.

The CDR3 sequence is CASRDYGKGTGELFF. For the CDR3, the DNA is TGCGCCAGCAGGGACTACGGGAAGGGGACCGGGGAGCTGTTTTTT. The V gene is TRBV10-2, the J gene TRBJ2-2; possibly TRBD2 for D (6 bases). The CDR3 totals 15 residues. Trimming stripped 6 bases from V and 5 bases from J, with 16 bases between. CDR1 is WSHSY, CDR2 SAAADI, per germline.

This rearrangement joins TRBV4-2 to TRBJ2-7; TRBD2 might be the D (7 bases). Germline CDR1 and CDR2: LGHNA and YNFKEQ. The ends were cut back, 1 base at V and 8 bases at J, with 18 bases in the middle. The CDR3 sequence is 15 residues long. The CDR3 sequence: CASSQGGGGPLQQYF. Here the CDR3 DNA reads TGTGCCAGCAGCCAAGGAGGCGGGGGCCCACTCCAGCAGTACTTC.

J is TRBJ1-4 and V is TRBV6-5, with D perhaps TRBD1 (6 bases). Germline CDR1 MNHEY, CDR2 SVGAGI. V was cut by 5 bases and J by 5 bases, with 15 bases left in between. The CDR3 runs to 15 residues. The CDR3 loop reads CASSPRTARNEKLFF. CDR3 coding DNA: TGTGCCAGCAGTCCCCGGACAGCCCGAAATGAAAAACTGTTTTTT.

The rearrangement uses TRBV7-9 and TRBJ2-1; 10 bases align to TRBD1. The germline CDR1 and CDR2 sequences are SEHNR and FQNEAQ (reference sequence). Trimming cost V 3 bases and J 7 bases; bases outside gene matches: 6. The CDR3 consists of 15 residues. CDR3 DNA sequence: TGTGCCAGCAGCTTTACAGGACAGGGGGGGAATGAGCAGTTCTTC. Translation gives CASSFTGQGGNEQFF.

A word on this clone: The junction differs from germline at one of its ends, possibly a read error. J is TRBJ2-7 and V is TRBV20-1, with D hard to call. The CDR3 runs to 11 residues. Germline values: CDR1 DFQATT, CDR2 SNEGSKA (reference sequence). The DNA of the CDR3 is TGCAGTGCTAGAGAGAACCTAGAGACCTGCTTC. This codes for CSARENLETCF.

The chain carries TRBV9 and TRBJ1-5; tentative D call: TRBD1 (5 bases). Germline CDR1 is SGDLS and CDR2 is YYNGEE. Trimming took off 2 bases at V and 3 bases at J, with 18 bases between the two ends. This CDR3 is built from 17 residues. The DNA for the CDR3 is TGTGCCAGCAGCGTGGGGGTGCAGCCGGGGGACAATCAGCCCCAGCATTTT. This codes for CASSVGVQPGDNQPQHF.

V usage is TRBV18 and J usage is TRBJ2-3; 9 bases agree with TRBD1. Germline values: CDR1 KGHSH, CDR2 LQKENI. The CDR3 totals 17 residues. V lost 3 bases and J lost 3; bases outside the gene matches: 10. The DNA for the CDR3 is TGTGCCAGCTCACCCCCATCGGGACAGGGAGGTACAGATACGCAGTATTTT. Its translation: CASSPPSGQGGTDTQYF. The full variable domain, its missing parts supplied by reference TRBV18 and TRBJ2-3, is NAGVMQNPRHLVRRRGQEARLRCSPMKGHSHVYWYRQLPEEGLKFMVYLQKENIIDESGMPKERFSAEFPKEGPSILRIQQVVRGDSAAYFCASSPPSGQGGTDTQYFGPGTRLTVL.

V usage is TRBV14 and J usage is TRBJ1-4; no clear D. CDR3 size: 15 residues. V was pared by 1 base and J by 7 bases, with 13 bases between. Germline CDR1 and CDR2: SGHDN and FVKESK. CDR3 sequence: CASSQGGFRVEKLFF. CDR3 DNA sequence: TGTGCCAGCAGCCAAGGAGGGTTCCGGGTTGAAAAACTGTTTTTT.

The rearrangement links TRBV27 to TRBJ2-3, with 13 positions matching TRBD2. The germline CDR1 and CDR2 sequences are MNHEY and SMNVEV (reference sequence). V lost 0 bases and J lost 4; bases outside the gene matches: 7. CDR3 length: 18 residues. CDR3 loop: CASSLSFGTSGTPDTQYF. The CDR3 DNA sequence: TGTGCCAGCAGTTTATCGTTCGGGACTAGCGGGACCCCAGATACGCAGTATTTT.

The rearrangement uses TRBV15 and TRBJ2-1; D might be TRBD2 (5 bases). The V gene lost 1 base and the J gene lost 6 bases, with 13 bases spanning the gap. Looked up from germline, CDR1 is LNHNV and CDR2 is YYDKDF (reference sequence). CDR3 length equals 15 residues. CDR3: CATSRGDYNSNEQFF. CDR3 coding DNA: TGTGCCACCAGCAGAGGCGACTACAACTCCAATGAGCAGTTCTTC.

For the CDR3, the DNA is TGCGCCAGCAGCCAAGATAGGGACTCTAGGCAAGAGACCCAGTACTTC. Translating it yields CASSQDRDSRQETQYF. The chain employs TRBV4-3 and TRBJ2-5; D is possibly TRBD2 (6 bases). CDR1 LGHNA and CDR2 YSLEER come from the germline V gene. The CDR3 runs 16 residues. V was shortened by 0 bases and J by 2 bases, with 13 bases between the two germline ends.

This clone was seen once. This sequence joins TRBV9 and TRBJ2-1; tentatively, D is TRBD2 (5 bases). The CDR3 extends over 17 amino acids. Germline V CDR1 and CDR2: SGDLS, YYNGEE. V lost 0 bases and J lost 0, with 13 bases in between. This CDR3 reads CASSVANRTRSYNEQFF. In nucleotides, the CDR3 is TGTGCCAGCAGCGTAGCTAACCGGACTCGCTCCTACAATGAGCAGTTCTTC.

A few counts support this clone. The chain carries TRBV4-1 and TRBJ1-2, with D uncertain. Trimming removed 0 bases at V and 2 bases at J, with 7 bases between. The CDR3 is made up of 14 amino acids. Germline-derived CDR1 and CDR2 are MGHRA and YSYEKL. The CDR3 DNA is TGCGCCAGCAGCCAAGATGAGTTCAACTATGGCTACACCTTC. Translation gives CASSQDEFNYGYTF.

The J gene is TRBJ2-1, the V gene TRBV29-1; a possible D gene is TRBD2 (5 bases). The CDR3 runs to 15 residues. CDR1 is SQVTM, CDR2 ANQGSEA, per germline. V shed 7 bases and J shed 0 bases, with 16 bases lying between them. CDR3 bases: TGCAGCGCCACCCCCGGAGGACGCTCCTACAATGAGCAGTTCTTC. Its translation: CSATPGGRSYNEQFF.

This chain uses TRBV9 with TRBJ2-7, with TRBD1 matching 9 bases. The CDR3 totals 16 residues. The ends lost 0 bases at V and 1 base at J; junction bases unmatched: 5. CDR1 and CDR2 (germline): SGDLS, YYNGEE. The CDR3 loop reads CASSVVVGQGSYEQYF. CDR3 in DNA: TGTGCCAGCAGCGTAGTAGTGGGACAGGGTTCCTACGAGCAGTACTTC.

Here the CDR3 DNA reads TGCGCCAGCAGCCGGGACAGGGTGTTCGATGGCTACACCTTC. It yields the protein CASSRDRVFDGYTF. The chain employs TRBV5-1 and TRBJ1-2, with 9 bases lining up with TRBD1. Germline loops: CDR1 SGHRS, CDR2 YFSETQ. Trimming removed 4 bases from V and 6 bases from J; junction bases left unmatched: 7. This CDR3 spans 14 amino acids.

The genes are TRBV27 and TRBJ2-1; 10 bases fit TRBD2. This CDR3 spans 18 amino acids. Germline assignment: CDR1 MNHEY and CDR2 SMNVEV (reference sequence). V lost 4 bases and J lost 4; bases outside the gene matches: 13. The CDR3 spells CASSSPRLAGVLYNEQFF. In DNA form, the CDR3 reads TGTGCCAGCAGTTCCCCTCGTCTAGCGGGGGTTCTGTACAATGAGCAGTTCTTC.